These T cell receptor beta chains were read from a single sample in a study of T-cell reconstitution after alpha-beta-depleted transplantation in children. TCRdb reanalysed the PCR reads using MiXCR and keeps one entry per CDR3 protein. This table has 550,000 to 600,000 distinct CDR3 sequences, roughly 23% appearing once. Source: PBMCs, mostly from graft donor cells, taken 360 days after TCRalphabeta/CD19-depleted stem cell transplant. Receptors were obtained from a boy under two years old who had a stem cell transplant for acute myeloid leukemia, so the T cells may come from the graft donor. Both conserved end residues are part of each CDR3. The D gene is left open where the match is weak. Some rows mark clone size as missing; the rest say once, few, many or name a class of expanded clone.

size	V	D	J	DNA	CDR3
NA	TRBV28	TRBD1	TRBJ2-5	TGTGCCAGCAGTCTGGCGGACAGGGGACGGGAGACCCAGTACTTC	CASSLADRGRETQYF
NA	TRBV5-1	NA	TRBJ1-1	TGCGCCAGCAGCTTGGTCCAGGTGGGATACACTGAAGCTTTCTTT	CASSLVQVGYTEAFF
few	TRBV29-1	NA	TRBJ2-3	TGCAGCGTCAGGGGGGGGGCGGCCCCAAACGGGGATACGCAGTATTTT	CSVRGGAAPNGDTQYF
few	TRBV3-1	NA	TRBJ2-1	TGTGCCAGCAGCCACAATCGACAGAGCCATGAGCAGTTCTTC	CASSHNRQSHEQFF
NA	TRBV5-1	NA	TRBJ1-1	TGCGCCAGCTGCTTGGGGGGCCGCAACACTGAAGCTTTCTTT	CASCLGGRNTEAFF
NA	TRBV27	NA	TRBJ2-5	TGTGCCAGCAGTTCCGGGCCTGGAGTGGCGACCCAGTACTTC	CASSSGPGVATQYF
many	TRBV12-3/TRBV12-4	NA	TRBJ2-1	TGTGCCAGCAGAAGACAGACGAGCTCCTACAATGAGCAGTTCTTC	CASRRQTSSYNEQFF
NA	TRBV20-1	TRBD2	TRBJ2-1	TGCAGTGCAGTGGGGGGGGGCTACAATGAGCAGTTCTTC	CSAVGGGYNEQFF
NA	TRBV13	NA	TRBJ1-6	TGTGCCAGCAGCTTCGCCCAGTCACCCCTCCACTTT	CASSFAQSPLHF
NA	TRBV4-3	TRBD2	TRBJ2-2	TGCGCCAGCAGCCAAGATGCCGGGACTAGCCCCGGGGAGCTGTTTTTT	CASSQDAGTSPGELFF
many	TRBV7-9	TRBD1	TRBJ2-2	TGTGCCAGCACCCTCTCTACAGGGGATAACACCGGGGAGCTGTTTTTT	CASTLSTGDNTGELFF
NA	TRBV12-3/TRBV12-4	NA	TRBJ1-2	TGTGCCAGCAGACTACAGGAGAACTATGGCTACACCTTC	CASRLQENYGYTF
NA	TRBV4-3	NA	TRBJ2-2	TGCGCCAGCAGCCAAGTCGGGAGGAACACCGGGGAGCTGTTTTTT	CASSQVGRNTGELFF
few	TRBV6-1	TRBD1	TRBJ1-2	TGTGCCAGCAGTCAGACAGGGGGTCGATTCTATGGCTACACCTTC	CASSQTGGRFYGYTF
NA	TRBV20-1	NA	TRBJ2-1	TGCAGTGCTAGGGGGGGGCCCCACAATGAGCAGTTCTTC	CSARGGPHNEQFF
NA	TRBV12-3/TRBV12-4	NA	TRBJ2-1	TGTGCCAGCAGTTTAAGGGGCCATGAGCAGTTCTTC	CASSLRGHEQFF
many	TRBV29-1	NA	TRBJ2-1	TGCAGCGTTGCGACACCCTACAATGAGCAGTTCTTC	CSVATPYNEQFF
many	TRBV12-3/TRBV12-4	TRBD1	TRBJ2-1	TGTGCCAGCAGTCCCCCGGGACAGGGGGCCCCAAATGAGCAGTTCTTC	CASSPPGQGAPNEQFF
many	TRBV12-3/TRBV12-4	TRBD1	TRBJ2-1	TGTGCCAGCAGTCCCGGACAGGGAGGTTACAATGAGCAGTTCTTC	CASSPGQGGYNEQFF
NA	TRBV14	NA	TRBJ1-2	TGTGCCAGCAGCCAAATCCCCTATGGCTACACCTTC	CASSQIPYGYTF
many	TRBV5-1	NA	TRBJ2-7	TGCGCCAGCAGCTTGTTTTCCGGACAGTTTGTATACGAGCAGTACTTC	CASSLFSGQFVYEQYF
many	TRBV12-3/TRBV12-4	NA	TRBJ2-1	TGTGCCAGCAGTCCCAGCGGTTCGAATGAGCAGTTCTTC	CASSPSGSNEQFF
few	TRBV27	TRBD1	TRBJ2-7	TGTGCCAGCAGGACAGGGCCCTACGAGCAGTACTTC	CASRTGPYEQYF
NA	TRBV7-6	NA	TRBJ2-2	TGTGCCAGCAGCTTATCGCCCCAAGGGGGCACCGGGGAGCTGTTTTTT	CASSLSPQGGTGELFF